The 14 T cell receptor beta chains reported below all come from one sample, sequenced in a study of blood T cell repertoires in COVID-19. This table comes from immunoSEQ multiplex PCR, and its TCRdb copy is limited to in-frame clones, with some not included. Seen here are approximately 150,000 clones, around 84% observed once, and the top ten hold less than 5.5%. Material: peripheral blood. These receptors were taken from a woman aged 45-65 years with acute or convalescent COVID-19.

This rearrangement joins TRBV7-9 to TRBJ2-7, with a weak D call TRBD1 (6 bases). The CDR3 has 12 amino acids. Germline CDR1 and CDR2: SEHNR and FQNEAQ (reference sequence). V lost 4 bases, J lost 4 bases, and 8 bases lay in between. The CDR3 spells CASSYTGYEQYF. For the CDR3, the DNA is TGTGCCAGCAGCTACACAGGGTACGAGCAGTACTTC.

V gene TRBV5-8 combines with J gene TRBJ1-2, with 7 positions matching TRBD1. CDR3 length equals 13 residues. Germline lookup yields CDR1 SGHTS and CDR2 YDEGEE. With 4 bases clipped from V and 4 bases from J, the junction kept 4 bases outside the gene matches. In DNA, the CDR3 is TGTGCCAGCAGCCTGGGACAGTCCTATGGCTACACCTTC. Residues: CASSLGQSYGYTF.

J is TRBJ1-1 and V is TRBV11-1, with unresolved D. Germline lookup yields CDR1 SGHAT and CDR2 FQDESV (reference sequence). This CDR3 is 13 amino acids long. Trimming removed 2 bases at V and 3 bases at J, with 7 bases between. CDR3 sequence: CASSLLEDTEAFF. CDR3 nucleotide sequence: TGTGCCAGCAGCTTACTGGAGGACACTGAAGCTTTCTTT.

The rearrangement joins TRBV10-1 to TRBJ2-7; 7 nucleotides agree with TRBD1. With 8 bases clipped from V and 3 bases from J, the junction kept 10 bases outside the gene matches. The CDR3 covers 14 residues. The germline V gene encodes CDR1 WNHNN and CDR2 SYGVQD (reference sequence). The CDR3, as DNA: TGCGCCAGCCAACCTGGGACAGAGCACTACGAGCAGTACTTC. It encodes CASQPGTEHYEQYF.

CDR3 coding DNA: TGCAGCGTTGTAAACATTCCTGAGGGCCCCCAGCATTTT. It is translated as CSVVNIPEGPQHF. The chain combines TRBV29-1 with TRBJ1-5; D is unclear. Germline lookup yields CDR1 SQVTM and CDR2 ANQGSEA. V lost 4 bases, J lost 10 bases, and 17 bases lay in between. The length of the CDR3 is 13 residues.

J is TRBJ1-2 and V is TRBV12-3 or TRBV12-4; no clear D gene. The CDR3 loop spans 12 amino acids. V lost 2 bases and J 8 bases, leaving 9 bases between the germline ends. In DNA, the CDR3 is TGTGCCAGCAGTTTATCAGACTCGGGCTACACCTTC. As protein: CASSLSDSGYTF.

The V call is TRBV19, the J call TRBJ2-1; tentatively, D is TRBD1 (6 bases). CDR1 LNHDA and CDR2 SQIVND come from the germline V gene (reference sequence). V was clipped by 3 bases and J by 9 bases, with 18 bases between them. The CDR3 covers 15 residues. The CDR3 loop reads CASSIGYEGGIEQFF. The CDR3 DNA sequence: TGTGCCAGTAGTATCGGGTATGAAGGGGGAATTGAGCAGTTCTTC.

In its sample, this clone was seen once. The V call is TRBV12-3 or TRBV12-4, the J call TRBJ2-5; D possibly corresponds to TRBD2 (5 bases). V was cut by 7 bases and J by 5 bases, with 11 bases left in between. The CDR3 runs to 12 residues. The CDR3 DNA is TGTGCCAGCACCCGGACGGGGGAGACCCAGTACTTC. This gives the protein CASTRTGETQYF.

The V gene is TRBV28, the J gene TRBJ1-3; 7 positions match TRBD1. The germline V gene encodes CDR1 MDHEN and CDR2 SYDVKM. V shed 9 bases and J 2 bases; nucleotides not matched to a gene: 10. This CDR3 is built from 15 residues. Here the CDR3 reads CASLRVGTAGNTIYF. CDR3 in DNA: TGTGCCAGTCTTCGGGTGGGGACAGCTGGAAACACCATATATTTT. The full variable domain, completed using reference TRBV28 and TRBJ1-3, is DVKVTQSSRYLVKRTGEKVFLECVQDMDHENMFWYRQDPGLGLRLIYFSYDVKMKEKGDIPEGYSVSREKKERFSLILESASTNQTSMYLCASLRVGTAGNTIYFGEGSWLTVV.

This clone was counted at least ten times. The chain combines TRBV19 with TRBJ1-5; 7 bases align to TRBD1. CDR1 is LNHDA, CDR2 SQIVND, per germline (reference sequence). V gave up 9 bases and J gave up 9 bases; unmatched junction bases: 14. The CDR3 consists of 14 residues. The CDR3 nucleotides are TGTGCCAGCTCAGGGGGACTGACACAGGGGCCCCAGCATTTT. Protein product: CASSGGLTQGPQHF.

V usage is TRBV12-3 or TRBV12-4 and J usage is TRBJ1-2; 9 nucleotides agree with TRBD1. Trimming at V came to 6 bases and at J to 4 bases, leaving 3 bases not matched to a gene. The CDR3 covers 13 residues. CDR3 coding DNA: TGTGCCAGCAGACCGGGACAGGGCTATGGCTACACCTTC. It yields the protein CASRPGQGYGYTF.

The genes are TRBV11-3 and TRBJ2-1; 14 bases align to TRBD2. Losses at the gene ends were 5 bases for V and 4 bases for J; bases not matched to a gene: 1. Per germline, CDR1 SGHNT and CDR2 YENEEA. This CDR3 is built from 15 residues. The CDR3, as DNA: TGTGCCAGCAGCAGGACTAGCGGGGGGTACAATGAGCAGTTCTTC. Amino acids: CASSRTSGGYNEQFF.

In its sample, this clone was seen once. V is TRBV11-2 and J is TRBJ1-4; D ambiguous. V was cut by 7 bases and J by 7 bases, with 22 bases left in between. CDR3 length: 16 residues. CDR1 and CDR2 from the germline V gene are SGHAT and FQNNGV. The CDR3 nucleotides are TGTGCCAGCACCCGGAGCGAGGTCCTAGCGGGTGAAAAACTGTTTTTT. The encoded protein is CASTRSEVLAGEKLFF.

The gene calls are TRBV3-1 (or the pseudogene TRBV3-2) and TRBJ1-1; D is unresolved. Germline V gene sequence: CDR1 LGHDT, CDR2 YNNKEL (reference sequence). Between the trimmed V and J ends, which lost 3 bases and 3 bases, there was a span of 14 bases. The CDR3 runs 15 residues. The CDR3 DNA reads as TGTGCCAGCAGCCAGTTTTCTGGGCAGCACACTGAAGCTTTCTTT. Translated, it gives CASSQFSGQHTEAFF.